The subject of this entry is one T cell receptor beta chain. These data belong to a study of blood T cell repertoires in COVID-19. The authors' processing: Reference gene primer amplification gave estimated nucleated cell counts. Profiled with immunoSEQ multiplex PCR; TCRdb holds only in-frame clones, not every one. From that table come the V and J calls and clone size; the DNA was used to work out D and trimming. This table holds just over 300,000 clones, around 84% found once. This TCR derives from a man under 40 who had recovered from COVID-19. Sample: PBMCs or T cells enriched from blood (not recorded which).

The CDR3 sequence: CASSLVDRLAGAGQTQYF. CDR3 nucleotide sequence: TGTGCCAGCAGCTTAGTAGACCGCCTAGCGGGAGCGGGACAGACCCAGTACTTC. The rearrangement joins TRBV11-2 to TRBJ2-5; 10 nucleotides agree with TRBD2. Per the germline V gene, CDR1 is SGHAT and CDR2 is FQNNGV. The junction had 14 bases not matched to a gene; V was cut back by 1 base and J by 6 bases. The CDR3 runs to 18 residues. The full variable domain, in which reference TRBV11-2 and TRBJ2-5 provide the parts outside the CDR3, is EAGVAQSPRYKIIEKRQSVAFWCNPISGHATLYWYQQILGQGPKLLIQFQNNGVVDDSQLPKDRFSAERLKGVDSTLKIQPAKLEDSAVYLCASSLVDRLAGAGQTQYFGPGTRLLVL.